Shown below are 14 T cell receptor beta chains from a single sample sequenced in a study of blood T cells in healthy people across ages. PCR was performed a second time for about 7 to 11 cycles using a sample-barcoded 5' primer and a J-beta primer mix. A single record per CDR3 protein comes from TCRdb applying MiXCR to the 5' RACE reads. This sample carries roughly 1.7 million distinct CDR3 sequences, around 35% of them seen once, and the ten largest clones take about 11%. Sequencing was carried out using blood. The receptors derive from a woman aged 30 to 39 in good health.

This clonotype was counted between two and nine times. The DNA of the CDR3 is TGCGCCAGCAGCCAAGTGTCCCCCCTAGCGGAAGAGACCCAGTACTTC. It is translated as CASSQVSPLAEETQYF. V is TRBV4-1 and J is TRBJ2-5; TRBD2 matches at 7 bases. This CDR3 is built from 16 residues. The germline gives CDR1 MGHRA, CDR2 YSYEKL. V lost 1 base and J lost 3; bases outside the gene matches: 8.

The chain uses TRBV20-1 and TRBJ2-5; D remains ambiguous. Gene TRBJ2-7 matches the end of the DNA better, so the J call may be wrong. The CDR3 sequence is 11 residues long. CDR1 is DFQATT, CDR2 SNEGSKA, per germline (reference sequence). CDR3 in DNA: TGCAGTGCTCGGATGATCTACGAGCAGTACTTC. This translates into CSARMIYEQYF.

The CDR3 DNA follows: TGCAGCGTTCCGGGCGAGCGGCTCGCAGATACGCAGTATTTT. Translated, it gives CSVPGERLADTQYF. The genes are TRBV29-1 and TRBJ2-3; the D gene is possibly TRBD2 (5 bases). This CDR3 has 14 amino acids. Germline lookup yields CDR1 SQVTM and CDR2 ANQGSEA. V was pared by 5 bases and J by 4 bases, with 16 bases between.

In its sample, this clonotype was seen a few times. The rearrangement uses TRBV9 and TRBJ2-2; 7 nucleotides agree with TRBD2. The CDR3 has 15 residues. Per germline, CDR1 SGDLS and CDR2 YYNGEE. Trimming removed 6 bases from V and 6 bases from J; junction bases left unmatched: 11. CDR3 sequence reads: CASTPTGGKAGELFF. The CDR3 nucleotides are TGTGCCAGCACCCCGACGGGGGGAAAGGCCGGGGAGCTGTTTTTT.

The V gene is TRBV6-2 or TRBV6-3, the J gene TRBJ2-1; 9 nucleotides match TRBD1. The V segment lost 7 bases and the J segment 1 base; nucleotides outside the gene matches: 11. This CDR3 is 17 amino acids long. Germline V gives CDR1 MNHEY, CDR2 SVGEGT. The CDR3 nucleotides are TGTGCCAGCACCCATCGCCGGGACAGGGCGTCCTACAATGAGCAGTTCTTC. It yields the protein CASTHRRDRASYNEQFF.

The CDR3 DNA sequence: TGTGCCAGCAGCTTAGTCGGTGGAGGGCCGGACCCCTACGAGCAGTACTTC. Amino acid sequence: CASSLVGGGPDPYEQYF. The V and J genes are TRBV11-2 and TRBJ2-7, with D maybe TRBD2 (6 bases). Germline assignment: CDR1 SGHAT and CDR2 FQNNGV. The CDR3 has 17 amino acids. V shed 1 base and J shed 2 bases, with 18 bases lying between them.

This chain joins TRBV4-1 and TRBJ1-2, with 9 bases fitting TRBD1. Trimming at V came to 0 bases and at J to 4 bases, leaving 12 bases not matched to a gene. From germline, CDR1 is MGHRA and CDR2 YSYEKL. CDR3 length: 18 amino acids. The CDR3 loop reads CASSQEVRKTGGAYGYTF. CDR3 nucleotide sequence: TGCGCCAGCAGCCAAGAAGTCCGGAAAACAGGGGGCGCCTATGGCTACACCTTC.

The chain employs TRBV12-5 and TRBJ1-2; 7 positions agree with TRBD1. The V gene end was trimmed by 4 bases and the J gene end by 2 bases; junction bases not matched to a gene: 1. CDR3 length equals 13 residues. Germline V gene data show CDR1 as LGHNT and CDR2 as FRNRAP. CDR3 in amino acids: CASGWDSNYGYTF. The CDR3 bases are TGTGCTAGTGGTTGGGACAGCAACTATGGCTACACCTTC.

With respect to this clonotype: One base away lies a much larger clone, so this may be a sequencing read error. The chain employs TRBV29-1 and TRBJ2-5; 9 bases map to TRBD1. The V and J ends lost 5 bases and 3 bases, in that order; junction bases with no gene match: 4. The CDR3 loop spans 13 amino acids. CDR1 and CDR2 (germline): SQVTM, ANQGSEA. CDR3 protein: CSVWDRAKETQYF. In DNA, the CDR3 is TGCAGCGTTTGGGACAGGGCCAAAGAGACCCAGTACTTC.

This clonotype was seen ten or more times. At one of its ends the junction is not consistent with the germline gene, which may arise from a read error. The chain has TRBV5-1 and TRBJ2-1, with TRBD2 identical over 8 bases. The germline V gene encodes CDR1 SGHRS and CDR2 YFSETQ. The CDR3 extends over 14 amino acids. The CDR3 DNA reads TGTGCCAGCAGCTTAGCGGGAAATTACAATGAGCAGTTCTTC. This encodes CASSLAGNYNEQFF. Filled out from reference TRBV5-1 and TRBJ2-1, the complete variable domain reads KAGVTQTPRYLIKTRGQQVTLSCSPISGHRSVSWYQQTPGQGLQFLFEYFSETQRNKGNFPGRFSGRQFSNSRSEMNVSTLELGDSALYLCASSLAGNYNEQFFGPGTRLTVL.

The DNA for the CDR3 is TGTGCCATCAGTGAGAAGTCAGGGGAAATGAGTGGCTACACCTTC. Its translation: CAISEKSGEMSGYTF. This chain uses TRBV10-3 with TRBJ1-2, with D perhaps TRBD1 (6 bases). CDR1 and CDR2 from the germline V gene are ENHRY and SYGVKD. V was cut by 2 bases and J by 7 bases, with 17 bases left in between. This CDR3 is built from 15 residues.

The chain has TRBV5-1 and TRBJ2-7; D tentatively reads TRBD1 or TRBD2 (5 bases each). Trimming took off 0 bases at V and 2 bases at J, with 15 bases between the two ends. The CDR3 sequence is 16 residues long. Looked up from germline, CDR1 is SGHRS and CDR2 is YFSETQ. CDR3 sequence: CASSLASGTGPYEQYF. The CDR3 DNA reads TGCGCCAGCAGCTTGGCCTCCGGGACGGGACCCTACGAGCAGTACTTC.

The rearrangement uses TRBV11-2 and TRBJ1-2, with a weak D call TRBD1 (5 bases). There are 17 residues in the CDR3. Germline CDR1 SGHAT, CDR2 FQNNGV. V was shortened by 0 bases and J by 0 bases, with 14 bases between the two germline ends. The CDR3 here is CASSLDRTGLANYGYTF. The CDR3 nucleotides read TGTGCCAGCAGCTTAGATCGTACAGGATTAGCTAACTATGGCTACACCTTC.

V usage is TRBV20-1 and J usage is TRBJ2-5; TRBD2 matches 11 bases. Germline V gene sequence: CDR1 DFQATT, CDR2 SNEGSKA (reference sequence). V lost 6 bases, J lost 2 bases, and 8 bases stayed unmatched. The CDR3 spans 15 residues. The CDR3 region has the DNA TGCAGTGCCCTACCGGGACTAGCGGAACAAGAGACCCAGTACTTC. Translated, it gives CSALPGLAEQETQYF.